A single sample is the source of the 18 T cell receptor beta chains below, sequenced in a study of OX40 agonist ivuxolimab in advanced cancers. Measured with immunoSEQ multiplex PCR; TCRdb has only the in-frame clones, and not every one. The data hold fewer than 80,000 clones, with 65% to 90% observed a single time. The sample was CD4+ or CD8+ T cells sorted from blood, taken in a trial of the OX40 agonist ivuxolimab. The receptors derive from an adult with an advanced solid tumor such as melanoma, head and neck, liver or kidney cancer.

This clone was picked up one time. The genes are TRBV9 and TRBJ1-3; D uncertain. The V gene lost 0 bases and the J gene lost 0 bases, with 13 bases spanning the gap. From germline, CDR1 is SGDLS and CDR2 YYNGEE. This CDR3 region has 17 residues. The chain's CDR3 is CASSVASDLYSGNTIYF. CDR3 DNA: TGTGCCAGCAGCGTAGCTTCAGACCTTTACTCTGGAAACACCATATATTTT.

The V and J genes are TRBV7-7 and TRBJ1-4; the D is unclear. The V gene's germline CDR1 is SSHAT and CDR2 FNYEAQ (reference sequence). V lost 5 bases to trimming and J lost 7 bases, with 8 bases between them. The CDR3 totals 12 residues. The CDR3 nucleotides are TGTGCCAGCAGCCCGGACGGTGAAAAACTGTTTTTT. Translated: CASSPDGEKLFF.

V usage is TRBV6-5 and J usage is TRBJ1-5, with D uncertain. The CDR3 is 15 amino acids. Germline CDR1 reads MNHEY; CDR2 reads SVGAGI. Trimming removed 2 bases from V and 6 bases from J, with 14 bases in between. For the CDR3, the DNA is TGTGCCAGCAGTTACACCGCGGGGATTGGTCAGCCCCAGCATTTT. Residues: CASSYTAGIGQPQHF.

J is TRBJ2-1 and V is TRBV5-1, with TRBD1 matching 7 bases. The length of the CDR3 is 15 residues. With V trimmed by 1 base and J by 5 bases, 6 bases remained unmatched. The germline gives CDR1 SGHRS, CDR2 YFSETQ. The CDR3 sequence is CASSLTGVDNNEQFF. The CDR3 DNA is TGCGCCAGCAGCTTGACAGGGGTAGACAACAATGAGCAGTTCTTC.

V is TRBV2 and J is TRBJ1-2; TRBD1 matches at 8 bases. V shed 8 bases and J 6 bases; nucleotides not matched to a gene: 5. This CDR3 has 12 residues. From germline, CDR1 is SNHLY and CDR2 FYNNEI. CDR3 protein: CASYGQGHGYTF. The CDR3 region has the DNA TGTGCCAGCTATGGACAGGGCCATGGCTACACCTTC.

The V call is TRBV19, the J call TRBJ1-1, with TRBD1 identical over 7 bases. Per the germline V gene, CDR1 is LNHDA and CDR2 is SQIVND (reference sequence). The CDR3 is 15 amino acids. Germline trimming cut 7 bases from V and 3 bases from J; bases unmatched to any gene: 11. In nucleotides, the CDR3 is TGTGCCAGTATGGGGACAGCGAGGAGTTACACTGAAGCTTTCTTT. This translates into CASMGTARSYTEAFF.

The chain joins TRBV11-1 to TRBJ2-7, with unresolved D. The germline V gene encodes CDR1 SGHAT and CDR2 FQDESV (reference sequence). The CDR3 sequence is 12 residues long. The V and J ends lost 7 bases and 0 bases respectively, with 7 bases between them. CDR3 sequence (DNA): TGTGCCAGCAAAGGACGCTCCTACGAGCAGTACTTC. It yields the protein CASKGRSYEQYF. The entire variable domain, with the rest obtained from reference TRBV11-1 and TRBJ2-7, is as follows: EAEVAQSPRYKITEKSQAVAFWCDPISGHATLYWYRQILGQGPELLVQFQDESVVDDSQLPKDRFSAERLKGVDSTLKIQPAELGDSAMYLCASKGRSYEQYFGPGTRLTVT.

The rearrangement uses TRBV6-5 and TRBJ2-5; a weak D match, TRBD2 (6 bases). V lost 0 bases, J lost 9 bases, and 20 bases lay in between. Germline V gene sequence: CDR1 MNHEY, CDR2 SVGAGI. The CDR3 consists of 16 residues. The CDR3 here is CASSYSTGTPGYPQYF. The CDR3 DNA is TGTGCCAGCAGTTACTCGACCGGGACTCCTGGGTATCCCCAGTACTTC.

The chain carries TRBV9 and TRBJ1-4, with TRBD1 identical over 10 bases. Germline assignment: CDR1 SGDLS and CDR2 YYNGEE. V was clipped by 3 bases and J by 8 bases; unmatched bases: 4. The CDR3 spans 14 residues. In DNA, the CDR3 is TGTGCCAGCAGCGCAGAGGGACAGGGGGAAAAACTGTTTTTT. Translated: CASSAEGQGEKLFF.

V and J are TRBV18 and TRBJ2-3, with 9 positions matching TRBD2. V lost 0 bases to trimming and J lost 1 base; unmatched junction nucleotides: 2. Germline lookup yields CDR1 KGHSH and CDR2 LQKENI. The CDR3 has 16 amino acids. The CDR3 region is CASSPPGGGGTDTQYF. Here the CDR3 DNA reads TGTGCCAGCTCACCACCAGGCGGGGGGGGCACAGATACGCAGTATTTT. Full variable domain (outside the CDR3, taken from reference TRBV18 and TRBJ2-3): NAGVMQNPRHLVRRRGQEARLRCSPMKGHSHVYWYRQLPEEGLKFMVYLQKENIIDESGMPKERFSAEFPKEGPSILRIQQVVRGDSAAYFCASSPPGGGGTDTQYFGPGTRLTVL.

The chain uses TRBV10-3 and TRBJ2-1; D gene uncertain. V was shortened by 0 bases and J by 8 bases, with 17 bases between the two germline ends. The CDR3 has 16 residues. CDR1 and CDR2 from the germline V gene are ENHRY and SYGVKD. The DNA for the CDR3 is TGTGCCATCAGTGAGTCAAAGTCTCAGGTTAGGGATGAGCAGTTCTTC. This codes for CAISESKSQVRDEQFF.

The table lists this clone with a few counts. This CDR3 is CASSLGTNTEAFF. The CDR3 DNA is TGTGCCAGCAGCCTTGGGACGAACACTGAAGCTTTCTTT. The rearrangement uses TRBV7-7 and TRBJ1-1, with D maybe TRBD1 (5 bases). V was trimmed by 5 bases and J by 1 base, leaving 8 bases between them. CDR1 and CDR2 (germline): SSHAT, FNYEAQ (reference sequence). The CDR3 totals 13 residues.

The chain is built from TRBV4-2 and TRBJ2-2, with 8 bases identical to TRBD2. The CDR3 contains 16 residues. Germline CDR1 and CDR2: LGHNA and YNFKEQ. V lost 1 base, J lost 7 bases, and 8 bases stayed unmatched. In nucleotides, the CDR3 is TGTGCCAGCAGCCAAGTTACGGGGGGGCTGGTCGGGGAGCTGTTTTTT. Its protein product is CASSQVTGGLVGELFF.

This clone appeared a few times. The V gene is TRBV5-1, the J gene TRBJ1-6; tentatively, D is TRBD1 (6 bases). The V and J ends lost 5 bases and 7 bases respectively, with 13 bases between them. CDR1 and CDR2 (germline): SGHRS, YFSETQ. The CDR3 totals 14 residues. CDR3 nucleotide sequence: TGCGCCAGCAGACAGGGTTATGAGAATTCACCCCTCCACTTT. This codes for CASRQGYENSPLHF.

The rearrangement links TRBV7-3 to TRBJ2-3; 9 bases agree with TRBD2. Losses at the gene ends were 9 bases for V and 2 bases for J; bases not matched to a gene: 6. The CDR3 is made up of 14 amino acids. The V gene's germline CDR1 is SGHTA and CDR2 FQGTGA. The CDR3 region has the DNA TGTGCCAGTAGCGGGGGACAGACCACAGATACGCAGTATTTT. Translated: CASSGGQTTDTQYF.

This chain uses TRBV7-2 with TRBJ2-3, with D perhaps assigned TRBD1 or TRBD2 (6 bases each). Between the trimmed V and J ends, which lost 1 base and 2 bases, there was a span of 16 bases. The CDR3 runs to 17 residues. Germline V gives CDR1 SGHTA, CDR2 FQGNSA. CDR3: CASSLGGGRWFTDTQYF. The DNA of the CDR3 is TGTGCCAGCAGCTTAGGAGGGGGGCGGTGGTTCACAGATACGCAGTATTTT.

This clone has just one count. Within the sample, other DNA sequences also encode this same CDR3. The rearrangement links TRBV5-1 to TRBJ2-7; D is undetermined. Trimming shortened V by 0 bases and J by 2 bases, and 6 bases separated the two germline ends. In germline, CDR1 is SGHRS, CDR2 YFSETQ. This CDR3 region has 13 residues. CDR3 sequence: CASSLEGTYEQYF. The DNA of the CDR3 is TGCGCCAGCAGCTTGGAGGGTACCTACGAGCAGTACTTC.

V and J are TRBV6-6 and TRBJ1-5, with D possibly being TRBD1 (6 bases). In germline, CDR1 is MNHNY, CDR2 SVGAGI (reference sequence). The CDR3 covers 14 residues. Trimming removed 3 bases at V and 3 bases at J, with 9 bases between. CDR3 protein: CASSYGQTNQPQHF. The CDR3, as DNA: TGTGCCAGCAGTTATGGACAGACCAATCAGCCCCAGCATTTT.